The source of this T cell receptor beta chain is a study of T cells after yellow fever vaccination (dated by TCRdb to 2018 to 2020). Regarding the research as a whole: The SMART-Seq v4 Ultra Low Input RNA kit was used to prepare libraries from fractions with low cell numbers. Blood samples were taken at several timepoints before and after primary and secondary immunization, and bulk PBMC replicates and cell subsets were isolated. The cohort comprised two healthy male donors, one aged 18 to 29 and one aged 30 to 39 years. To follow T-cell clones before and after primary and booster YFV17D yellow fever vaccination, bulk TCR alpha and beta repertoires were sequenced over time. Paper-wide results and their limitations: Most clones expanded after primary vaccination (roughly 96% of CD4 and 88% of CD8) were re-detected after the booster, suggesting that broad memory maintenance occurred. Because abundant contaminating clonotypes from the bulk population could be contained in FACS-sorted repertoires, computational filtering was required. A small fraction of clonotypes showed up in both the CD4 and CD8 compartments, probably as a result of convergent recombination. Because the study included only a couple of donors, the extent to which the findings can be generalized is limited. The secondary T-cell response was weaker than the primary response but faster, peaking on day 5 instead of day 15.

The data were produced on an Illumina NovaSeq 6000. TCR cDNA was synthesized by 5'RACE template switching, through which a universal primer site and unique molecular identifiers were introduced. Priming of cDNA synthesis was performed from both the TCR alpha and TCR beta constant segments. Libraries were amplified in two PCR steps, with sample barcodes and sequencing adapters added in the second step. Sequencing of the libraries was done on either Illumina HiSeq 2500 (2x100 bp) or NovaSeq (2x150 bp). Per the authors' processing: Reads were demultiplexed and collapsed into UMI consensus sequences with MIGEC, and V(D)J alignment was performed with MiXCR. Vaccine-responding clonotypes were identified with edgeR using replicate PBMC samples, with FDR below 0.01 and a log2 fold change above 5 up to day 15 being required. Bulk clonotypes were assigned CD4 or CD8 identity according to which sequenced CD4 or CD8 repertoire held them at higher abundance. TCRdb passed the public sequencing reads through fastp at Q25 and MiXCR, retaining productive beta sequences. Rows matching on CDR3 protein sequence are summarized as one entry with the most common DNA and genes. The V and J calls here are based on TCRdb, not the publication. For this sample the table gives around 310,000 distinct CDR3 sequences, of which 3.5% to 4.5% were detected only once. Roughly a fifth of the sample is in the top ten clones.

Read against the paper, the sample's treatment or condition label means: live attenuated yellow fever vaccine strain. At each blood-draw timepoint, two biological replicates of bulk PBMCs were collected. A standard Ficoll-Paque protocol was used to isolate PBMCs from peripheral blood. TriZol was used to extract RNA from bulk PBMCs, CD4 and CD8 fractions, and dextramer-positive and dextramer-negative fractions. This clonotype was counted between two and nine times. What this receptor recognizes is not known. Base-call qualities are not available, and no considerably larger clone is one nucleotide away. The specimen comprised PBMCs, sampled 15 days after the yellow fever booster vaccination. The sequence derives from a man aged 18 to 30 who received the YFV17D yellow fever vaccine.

The CDR3 in this case is CASSQEGGYSNQPQHF. The DNA sequence is as follows: TGTGCCAGCAGCCAAGAAGGGGGGTATAGCAATCAGCCCCAGCATTTT. Recombination connected TRBV4-2 to TRBJ1-5; TRBD1 is perhaps the D gene, given 6 matching bases. Trimming takes 0 bases from V and 0 bases from J, and the germline ends sit 9 bases apart. The CDR3 runs 16 amino acids, cysteine and phenylalanine included. Solely the CDR3 DNA is kept, with 48 bases framed from the first base. From the germline V gene, CDR1 is LGHNA and CDR2 is YNFKEQ.